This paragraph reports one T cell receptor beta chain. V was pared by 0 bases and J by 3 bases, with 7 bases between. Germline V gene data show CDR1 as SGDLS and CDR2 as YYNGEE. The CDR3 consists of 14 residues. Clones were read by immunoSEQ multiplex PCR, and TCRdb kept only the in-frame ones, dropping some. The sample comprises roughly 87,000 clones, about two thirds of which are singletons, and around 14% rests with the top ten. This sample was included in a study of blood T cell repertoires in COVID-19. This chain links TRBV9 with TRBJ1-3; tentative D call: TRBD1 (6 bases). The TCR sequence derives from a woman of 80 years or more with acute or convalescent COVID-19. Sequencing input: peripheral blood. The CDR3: CASSVEQGGNTIYF. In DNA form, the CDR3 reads TGTGCCAGCAGCGTAGAACAGGGTGGAAACACCATATATTTT.